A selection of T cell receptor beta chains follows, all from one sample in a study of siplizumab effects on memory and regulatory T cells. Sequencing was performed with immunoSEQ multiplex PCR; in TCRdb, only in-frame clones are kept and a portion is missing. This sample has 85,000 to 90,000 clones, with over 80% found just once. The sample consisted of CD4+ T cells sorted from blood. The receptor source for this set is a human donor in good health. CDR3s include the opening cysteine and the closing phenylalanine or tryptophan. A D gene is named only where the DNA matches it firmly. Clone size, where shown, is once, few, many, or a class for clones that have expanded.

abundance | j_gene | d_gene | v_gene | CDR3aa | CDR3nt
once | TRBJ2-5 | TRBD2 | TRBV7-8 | CASSLGAGWAQETQYF | TGTGCCAGCAGCTTAGGAGCGGGGTGGGCCCAAGAGACCCAGTACTTC
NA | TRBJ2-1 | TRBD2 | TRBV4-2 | CASSQDLQGVAGGEQFF | TGTGCCAGCAGCCAAGACCTCCAGGGTGTAGCGGGAGGTGAGCAGTTCTTC
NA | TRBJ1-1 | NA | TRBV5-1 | CASSLGEFVNTEAFF | TGCGCCAGCAGCTTGGGAGAGTTCGTTAACACTGAAGCTTTCTTT
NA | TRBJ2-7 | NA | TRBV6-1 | CASMLEEQYF | TGTGCCAGCATGCTAGAGGAGCAGTACTTC
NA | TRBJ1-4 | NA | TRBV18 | CASSNGGNEKLFF | TGTGCCAGCTCAAACGGCGGGAATGAAAAACTGTTTTTT
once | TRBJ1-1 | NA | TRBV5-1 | CASSLTGMSPGLEAFF | TGCGCCAGCAGCCTCACAGGGATGTCTCCAGGCCTAGAAGCTTTCTTT
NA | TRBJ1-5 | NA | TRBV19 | CASSSRRVSSNQPQHF | TGTGCCAGTAGTAGCCGCCGAGTCAGTAGCAATCAGCCCCAGCATTTT
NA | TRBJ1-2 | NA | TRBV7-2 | CASSLEMVQGYGYTF | TGTGCCAGCAGCTTAGAAATGGTGCAGGGCTATGGCTACACCTTC
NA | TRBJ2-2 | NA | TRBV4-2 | CASSQGHRDTGELFF | TGTGCCAGCAGCCAAGGGCACAGGGACACCGGGGAGCTGTTTTTT
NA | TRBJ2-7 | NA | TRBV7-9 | CASSLVDDYEQYF | TGTGCCAGCAGCTTAGTTGATGACTACGAGCAGTACTTC
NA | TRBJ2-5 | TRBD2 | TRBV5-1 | CASSPSRREGLETQYF | TGCGCCAGCAGCCCCTCCCGTCGGGAGGGACTAGAGACCCAGTACTTC
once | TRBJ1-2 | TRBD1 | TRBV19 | CASRGQLSYGYTF | TGTGCCAGTAGGGGACAGCTCTCTTATGGCTACACCTTC
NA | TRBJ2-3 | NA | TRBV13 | CASSSMRVRSTDTQYF | TGTGCCAGCAGCTCGATGCGGGTACGCAGCACAGATACGCAGTATTTT
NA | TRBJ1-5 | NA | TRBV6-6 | CASSLRGQPQHF | TGTGCCAGCAGCTTACGCGGTCAGCCCCAGCATTTT
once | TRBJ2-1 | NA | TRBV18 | CASSSGTDSYNEQFF | TGTGCCAGCTCATCGGGGACTGACTCCTACAATGAGCAGTTCTTC
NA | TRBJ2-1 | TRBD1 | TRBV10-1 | CASSDPTGVSSYNEQFF | TGCGCCAGCAGTGACCCCACAGGGGTAAGCTCCTACAATGAGCAGTTCTTC
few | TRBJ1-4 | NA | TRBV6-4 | CASSVSGRINEKLFF | TGTGCCAGCAGTGTTTCGGGACGGATAAATGAAAAACTGTTTTTT